A selection of T cell receptor beta chains follows, all from one sample in a study of T-cell reconstitution after alpha-beta-depleted transplantation in children. TCRdb re-called the PCR reads with MiXCR, one entry per CDR3 protein. The sample yields about 110,000 distinct CDR3 sequences, around 6.4% seen once. The sequencing used PBMCs, mostly from graft donor cells, collected 360 days after TCRalphabeta/CD19-depleted stem cell transplant. These receptors all come from a male patient aged 2 to 10 who had a stem cell transplant for acute lymphoblastic leukemia, so the T cells may come from the graft donor. Both conserved end residues are trimmed from each CDR3.

j_call: TRBJ2-3; v_call: TRBV5-5; cdr3_aa: ASSSYSTDTQY
j_call: TRBJ1-2; v_call: TRBV7-2; cdr3_aa: ASSLGAGGYT
j_call: TRBJ2-4; v_call: TRBV12-3/TRBV12-4; cdr3_aa: ASSLRVKKAGGAWAKNIQY
j_call: TRBJ1-5; v_call: TRBV12-3/TRBV12-4; cdr3_aa: ASNAGGSNQPQH
j_call: TRBJ2-3; v_call: TRBV20-1; cdr3_aa: SASPDIGSRDTQY
j_call: TRBJ2-5; v_call: TRBV10-2; cdr3_aa: ASSVAGWEETQY
j_call: TRBJ2-1; v_call: TRBV9; cdr3_aa: ASSSSGRAADEQF
j_call: TRBJ1-3; v_call: TRBV6-1; cdr3_aa: ASRAAGPGNTIY
j_call: TRBJ2-5; v_call: TRBV6-2/TRBV6-3; cdr3_aa: ATQGEMKTQY
j_call: TRBJ2-5; v_call: TRBV24-1; cdr3_aa: ATSWGRGETQY
j_call: TRBJ2-2; v_call: TRBV27; cdr3_aa: ASSQRVLENTGELF
j_call: TRBJ2-2; v_call: TRBV7-2; cdr3_aa: ASSLAGALNTGELF
j_call: TRBJ1-1; v_call: TRBV4-1; cdr3_aa: ASSQGRTEAF
j_call: TRBJ1-1; v_call: TRBV11-2; cdr3_aa: ATSSGGSTEAF
j_call: TRBJ1-2; v_call: TRBV29-1; cdr3_aa: SVLGQGANGYT
j_call: TRBJ2-3; v_call: TRBV5-8; cdr3_aa: ASSFGQGRITGTDTQY
j_call: TRBJ2-7; v_call: TRBV20-1; cdr3_aa: SAREQAVYEQY
j_call: TRBJ2-7; v_call: TRBV20-1; cdr3_aa: SAPQRGISYEQY
j_call: TRBJ2-7; v_call: TRBV12-3/TRBV12-4; cdr3_aa: ASSFPGPDRVYEQY
j_call: TRBJ1-4; v_call: TRBV7-9; cdr3_aa: ASSLDEKLF
j_call: TRBJ2-3; v_call: TRBV28; cdr3_aa: ASSLGDRRTDTQY
j_call: TRBJ2-7; v_call: TRBV9; cdr3_aa: ASSVGPGEGEQY
j_call: TRBJ2-7; v_call: TRBV20-1; cdr3_aa: SASSGRANEQY
j_call: TRBJ1-2; v_call: TRBV12-3/TRBV12-4; cdr3_aa: ASSLDSSYGYT
j_call: TRBJ1-2; v_call: TRBV2; cdr3_aa: ATGRGYYGYT
j_call: TRBJ1-2; v_call: TRBV5-6; cdr3_aa: ASSFSNNYGYT
j_call: TRBJ2-1; v_call: TRBV10-3; cdr3_aa: AISGGRGIFSDNYNEQF
j_call: TRBJ1-6; v_call: TRBV25-1; cdr3_aa: ASSDRDTSWRLL
j_call: TRBJ1-5; v_call: TRBV7-8; cdr3_aa: ASSWTEEGASNQPQH
j_call: TRBJ2-3; v_call: TRBV6-2/TRBV6-3; cdr3_aa: ASSYAPGLSLRPGDTQY
j_call: TRBJ2-1; v_call: TRBV6-5; cdr3_aa: ASSYTPGAPYNEQF
j_call: TRBJ1-5; v_call: TRBV6-5; cdr3_aa: ASSQGQGASQPQH
j_call: TRBJ1-1; v_call: TRBV28; cdr3_aa: ASSLITRHEAF
j_call: TRBJ1-5; v_call: TRBV18; cdr3_aa: ASSPQKERQPQH
j_call: TRBJ2-5; v_call: TRBV7-9; cdr3_aa: ASSPRRSDRGQETQY
j_call: TRBJ2-1; v_call: TRBV12-3/TRBV12-4; cdr3_aa: ASSLGEDYNEQF
j_call: TRBJ2-7; v_call: TRBV7-9; cdr3_aa: ASSSSTGVHEQY
j_call: TRBJ2-7; v_call: TRBV7-9; cdr3_aa: ASTRSGTPPYELY
j_call: TRBJ2-5; v_call: TRBV2; cdr3_aa: ASRIRGWQETQY
j_call: TRBJ2-7; v_call: TRBV6-5; cdr3_aa: ASSATGGREQY
j_call: TRBJ2-5; v_call: TRBV29-1; cdr3_aa: SVAGETQY
j_call: TRBJ2-1; v_call: TRBV9; cdr3_aa: ASSPRTTYNEQF
j_call: TRBJ2-4; v_call: TRBV20-1; cdr3_aa: SARVGREVKNIQY
j_call: TRBJ1-2; v_call: TRBV6-2/TRBV6-3; cdr3_aa: ASSTGTEYGYT
j_call: TRBJ1-1; v_call: TRBV9; cdr3_aa: ASSVDPRSPEAF
j_call: TRBJ1-1; v_call: TRBV7-9; cdr3_aa: ASREGSNTEAF
j_call: TRBJ2-7; v_call: TRBV4-2; cdr3_aa: ASSPLDREGLNYEQY
j_call: TRBJ2-2; v_call: TRBV24-1; cdr3_aa: ATSGKGSNTGELF
j_call: TRBJ2-7; v_call: TRBV4-3; cdr3_aa: ASSPVGGNEQY
j_call: TRBJ2-3; v_call: TRBV14; cdr3_aa: ASSQDEEVSSTDTQY
j_call: TRBJ1-1; v_call: TRBV30; cdr3_aa: AWSAQGVAS
j_call: TRBJ2-1; v_call: TRBV28; cdr3_aa: ASSSAWAYNEQF
j_call: TRBJ1-2; v_call: TRBV20-1; cdr3_aa: SATGSHYGYT
j_call: TRBJ1-2; v_call: TRBV11-2; cdr3_aa: ASSSGPFRYSYGYT
j_call: TRBJ2-5; v_call: TRBV4-2; cdr3_aa: ASSQDLRGREEGTQY
j_call: TRBJ1-6; v_call: TRBV10-3; cdr3_aa: AISERGQGDNSPLH
j_call: TRBJ2-1; v_call: TRBV27; cdr3_aa: ASSPGGSYNEQF
j_call: TRBJ1-5; v_call: TRBV12-3/TRBV12-4; cdr3_aa: ASSSGLRPQH
j_call: TRBJ2-1; v_call: TRBV7-6; cdr3_aa: ASSTGRSPYNEQF